This T cell receptor beta chain stems from a study of T cell changes during pregnancy in multiple sclerosis. The repertoire was sequenced with immunoSEQ multiplex PCR; TCRdb's copy has only in-frame clones and lacks some. The repertoire has 90,000 to 120,000 clones, around 92% of them found once; the top ten carry 0.78%. This CDR3 comprises 13 residues. Germline CDR1 LNHDA, CDR2 SQIVND (reference sequence). V dropped 4 bases and J dropped 8 bases, with 14 bases sitting between them. This specimen consisted of peripheral blood, obtained in the third trimester of pregnancy. The chain is built from TRBV19 and TRBJ1-1, with a tentative D call TRBD1 (5 bases). This clonotype was obtained from a female donor in good health, enrolled as a control in a pregnancy study. The chain's CDR3 is CASSTPGGKEAFF. The CDR3 DNA sequence: TGTGCCAGTAGTACCCCCGGGGGGAAGGAAGCTTTCTTT.